This T cell receptor beta chain was identified during a study of cytomegalovirus exposure and HLA in healthy donors. The study ran its PCR with 60 Vbeta and 13 Jbeta primers. The method was immunoSEQ multiplex PCR; TCRdb's version includes in-frame clones alone and lacks a portion of them. The sample shows approximately 200,000 clones, 60% to 80% of them seen only once. Healthy individuals who donated bone marrow served as the donors. Germline V lookup: CDR1 MNHEY, CDR2 SMNVEV (reference sequence). Germline trimming cut 6 bases from V and 0 bases from J; bases unmatched to any gene: 6. CDR3 size: 15 residues.

The receptor was isolated from a young woman in good health and CMV-seronegative. The sequenced material came from PBMCs. The J gene is TRBJ2-5, the V gene TRBV27; 8 bases match TRBD1. The CDR3 coding sequence is TGTGCCAGCAGGAAGGGACAGGCCTACCAAGAGACCCAGTACTTC. Translation gives CASRKGQAYQETQYF.